This T cell receptor beta chain was obtained from a study of Graves' ophthalmopathy and Graves' hyperthyroidism. Investigators amplified TCR beta CDR3 regions from RNA transcripts. Amplification began with first-round RT-PCR using HTBI primers, then second-round multiplex PCR was performed. Each CDR3 protein is one row after TCRdb ran MiXCR on the multiplex PCR reads. The sample consists of 200,000 to 250,000 distinct CDR3 sequences, around 28% of them appearing once. The CDR3 covers 16 residues. Germline trimming cut 4 bases from V and 5 bases from J; bases unmatched to any gene: 9. Germline CDR1 and CDR2: MNHEY and SMNVEV (reference sequence). This clonotype was seen at least ten times. Antigen unknown. Where ophthalmopathy was present, donors had moderate-to-severe activity, CAS ≥3, NOSPECS ≥4 and duration under 3 months. Diagnosis used clinical symptoms, serum thyroxine, TRAb, thyroid ultrasound and orbital computed tomography. Isolation of PBMCs was performed using about 9.9 ml of fresh peripheral blood.

Study results and caveats: Forecasting of ophthalmopathy progression by the model achieved 60% to 71% sensitivity and around 72% specificity.

V and J are TRBV27 and TRBJ2-1; 9 bases align to TRBD1. The specimen sequenced was peripheral blood. The TCR comes from a man in his forties or fifties with Graves' ophthalmopathy. In DNA form, the CDR3 reads TGTGCCAGCAGTTCACGCCCCGGGACAGGGAACAATGAGCAGTTCTTC. It specifies CASSSRPGTGNNEQFF.